The 21 T cell receptor beta chains below all came from one sample that was sequenced in a study of T cell responses to AZD1222 COVID-19 vaccine. Sequenced by immunoSEQ multiplex PCR; TCRdb stores in-frame clones only, minus some. The sample contains 54,000 or so clones, around nine tenths of which appear only once. Source: peripheral blood, taken on day 0 of AZD1222 vaccination. The origin of the receptors is an adult in good health.

The chain employs TRBV12-3 or TRBV12-4 and TRBJ2-5; tentatively, D is TRBD1 or TRBD2 (6 bases each). The CDR3 is 13 residues long. Trimming cost V 6 bases and J 5 bases, with 13 bases left between them. The CDR3 DNA reads TGTGCCAGCAGCCTAGGGGGGTGGGAGACCCAGTACTTC. Amino acids: CASSLGGWETQYF.

This chain joins TRBV7-2 and TRBJ1-1; TRBD1 matches 9 bases. The germline V gene encodes CDR1 SGHTA and CDR2 FQGNSA. The junction had 5 bases not matched to a gene; V was cut back by 5 bases and J by 4 bases. The CDR3 is 14 residues long. The CDR3 region is CASSERGQGTEAFF. The CDR3 DNA is TGTGCCAGCAGCGAAAGGGGACAGGGCACTGAAGCTTTCTTT.

The rearrangement joins TRBV7-2 to TRBJ2-1; TRBD2 matches at 11 bases. J lost 5 bases, V lost 2 bases, and 2 bases had no gene match. Germline CDR1 reads SGHTA; CDR2 reads FQGNSA. This CDR3 region has 15 residues. CDR3 sequence: CASSLTSGSHNEQFF. The CDR3 DNA reads as TGTGCCAGCAGCTTAACTAGCGGGAGCCACAATGAGCAGTTCTTC.

The J gene is TRBJ2-7, the V gene TRBV6-1; no firm D call. The CDR3 contains 14 residues. V lost 2 bases and J 2 bases, leaving 10 bases between the germline ends. The V gene's germline CDR1 is MNHNS and CDR2 SASEGT. The DNA of the CDR3 is TGTGCCAGCAGTGAATGGCGGAGCCCCTACGAGCAGTACTTC. Its translation: CASSEWRSPYEQYF.

V gene TRBV6-5 combines with J gene TRBJ2-3, with a weak D call TRBD2 (5 bases). CDR3 size: 15 residues. Germline lookup yields CDR1 MNHEY and CDR2 SVGAGI. V was cut by 5 bases and J by 3 bases, with 15 bases left in between. The CDR3 DNA sequence: TGTGCCAGCAGTCTTGGGCCCCGAGGGACAGATACGCAGTATTTT. This encodes CASSLGPRGTDTQYF.

V gene TRBV13 combines with J gene TRBJ2-5, with 8 bases identical to TRBD2. The CDR3 covers 15 residues. The J segment lost 4 bases and the V segment lost 4 bases, leaving 8 bases of the junction unmatched. Germline V CDR1 and CDR2: PRHDT, FYEKMQ (reference sequence). CDR3 nucleotide sequence: TGTGCCAGCAGCTACCGGGGGGGGCGCGGAGAGACCCAGTACTTC. Residues: CASSYRGGRGETQYF.

The gene calls are TRBV5-1 and TRBJ2-1; 8 nucleotides line up with TRBD2. From germline, CDR1 is SGHRS and CDR2 YFSETQ. The CDR3 is 17 residues long. The V segment lost 0 bases and the J segment 8 bases; nucleotides outside the gene matches: 13. The CDR3, as DNA: TGCGCCAGCAGCTTGGAGGGGGAGCGGGAGCCACCCCATGAGCAGTTCTTC. This gives the protein CASSLEGEREPPHEQFF.

The chain is built from TRBV7-2 and TRBJ1-1; no definite D call. This CDR3 contains 13 residues. CDR1 SGHTA and CDR2 FQGNSA come from the germline V gene. V was shortened by 1 base and J by 4 bases, with 7 bases between the two germline ends. CDR3 nucleotide sequence: TGTGCCAGCAGCTTAGGGGGTGGCACTGAAGCTTTCTTT. It codes for CASSLGGGTEAFF.

J is TRBJ2-1 and V is TRBV2; TRBD2 aligns across 14 bases. J was trimmed by 3 bases and V by 5 bases; bases with no gene match: 6. The CDR3 totals 17 residues. Germline CDR1 and CDR2: SNHLY and FYNNEI. The DNA for the CDR3 is TGTGCCAGCAGTACCCCGACTAGCGGGAGGGTCTACAATGAGCAGTTCTTC. This sequence encodes CASSTPTSGRVYNEQFF.

V usage is TRBV18 and J usage is TRBJ2-3, with D hard to call. The CDR3 covers 14 residues. Per the germline V gene, CDR1 is KGHSH and CDR2 is LQKENI. The V end lost 2 bases, the J end lost 1 base, and 7 bases lay between the germline ends. CDR3 coding DNA: TGTGCCAGCTCACCAGGTACCCGCACAGATACGCAGTATTTT. Translating it yields CASSPGTRTDTQYF.

This sequence joins TRBV6-5 and TRBJ1-2, with 9 bases lining up with TRBD1. CDR3 length: 15 residues. The trim removed 7 bases at V and 6 bases at J, leaving 12 bases unmatched. From germline, CDR1 is MNHEY and CDR2 SVGAGI. The CDR3 nucleotides are TGTGCCAGCACCAGAATGACAGGGGGGGAGGATGGCTACACCTTC. Its protein product is CASTRMTGGEDGYTF.

CDR3 loop: CASSSGTSGRLAQYF. CDR3 coding DNA: TGTGCCAGCAGCTCGGGGACTAGCGGGAGGCTAGCGCAGTATTTT. The rearrangement uses TRBV11-2 and TRBJ2-3; 15 bases fit TRBD2. The CDR3 contains 15 residues. V was pared by 4 bases and J by 10 bases, with 6 bases of the junction left unmatched. Germline assignment: CDR1 SGHAT and CDR2 FQNNGV.

This clone was found a few times. The chain uses TRBV7-3 and TRBJ2-1; TRBD2 matches 15 bases. V was clipped by 3 bases and J by 0 bases; unmatched bases: 9. CDR3 length: 20 amino acids. Germline V gene data show CDR1 as SGHTA and CDR2 as FQGTGA. CDR3 DNA: TGTGCCAGCAGCTTTTGGGGACTAGCGGGAGGCGCGAGCTCCTACAATGAGCAGTTCTTC. Its translation is CASSFWGLAGGASSYNEQFF. Drawing the rest from reference TRBV7-3 and TRBJ2-1, the complete variable domain is GAGVSQTPSNKVTEKGKYVELRCDPISGHTALYWYRQSLGQGPEFLIYFQGTGAADDSGLPNDRFFAVRPEGSVSTLKIQRTERGDSAVYLCASSFWGLAGGASSYNEQFFGPGTRLTVL.

This chain links TRBV7-8 with TRBJ1-5; unclear D gene. Germline CDR1 is SGHVS and CDR2 is FQNEAQ. The CDR3 is 16 amino acids. V lost 0 bases and J lost 0, with 9 bases in between. CDR3 in amino acids: CASSLAGIHSNQPQHF. The CDR3 DNA reads TGTGCCAGCAGCTTAGCCGGGATTCATAGCAATCAGCCCCAGCATTTT.

The chain employs TRBV7-9 and TRBJ1-2, with 7 bases that match TRBD1. The CDR3 consists of 14 residues. V was pared by 7 bases and J by 6 bases, with 11 bases of the junction left unmatched. The V gene's germline CDR1 is SEHNR and CDR2 FQNEAQ (reference sequence). CDR3 sequence (DNA): TGTGCCAGCACCAGACAGGGTGAGCGGAATGGCTACACCTTC. Its translation: CASTRQGERNGYTF.

This chain uses TRBV3-1 (or the pseudogene TRBV3-2) with TRBJ2-1; 8 bases agree with TRBD2. J lost 0 bases, V lost 9 bases, and 1 base had no gene match. The CDR3 sequence is 13 residues long. Germline V lookup: CDR1 LGHDT, CDR2 YNNKEL (reference sequence). In DNA form, the CDR3 reads TGTGCCAGGGGACTAGTCTCCTACAATGAGCAGTTCTTC. Its translation: CARGLVSYNEQFF.

The chain links TRBV5-8 to TRBJ2-1; D is possibly TRBD1 (5 bases). CDR3 length: 14 residues. Trimming left V 4 bases short and J 4 bases short, with 12 bases between. The germline CDR1 and CDR2 sequences are SGHTS and YDEGEE. CDR3 in DNA: TGTGCCAGCAGCCCCGACAGAGGATACAATGAGCAGTTCTTC. Encoded protein: CASSPDRGYNEQFF.

The chain links TRBV5-4 to TRBJ1-2; possible D gene TRBD1, 6 bases. The germline V gene encodes CDR1 SGHNT and CDR2 YYREEE (reference sequence). This CDR3 has 15 residues. The germline V and J ends were trimmed by 1 base and 4 bases, with 14 bases remaining between them. The chain's CDR3 is CASSLSTGLIYGYTF. The CDR3 DNA reads TGTGCCAGCAGCTTGAGTACAGGGCTTATCTATGGCTACACCTTC.

There are a few counts of this clone. The V and J genes are TRBV6-5 and TRBJ1-5; D call uncertain. This CDR3 has 13 amino acids. The germline gives CDR1 MNHEY, CDR2 SVGAGI. Between the trimmed V and J ends, which lost 2 bases and 2 bases, there was a span of 4 bases. As DNA, the CDR3 is TGTGCCAGCAGTTACCAGGGCAATCAGCCCCAGCATTTT. Encoded protein: CASSYQGNQPQHF.

The V call is TRBV6-2 or TRBV6-3, the J call TRBJ1-2; a possible D gene is TRBD1 (5 bases). The germline CDR1 and CDR2 sequences are MNHEY and SVGEGT. Trimming removed 2 bases from V and 6 bases from J, with 10 bases in between. The CDR3 extends over 13 amino acids. CDR3 nucleotides: TGTGCCAGCAGTTACGAGGGACTCGATGGCTACACCTTC. Its translation: CASSYEGLDGYTF.

The rearrangement joins TRBV7-9 to TRBJ2-7; possibly TRBD2 for D (7 bases). The germline CDR1 and CDR2 sequences are SEHNR and FQNEAQ (reference sequence). The length of the CDR3 is 14 residues. Trimming took off 5 bases at V and 7 bases at J, with 18 bases between the two ends. CDR3 sequence: CASSLGDYTGEQYF. Here the CDR3 DNA reads TGTGCCAGCAGCCTAGGGGACTACACAGGGGAGCAGTACTTC.